This T cell receptor beta chain was recorded in a study of metastatic and nonmetastatic thyroid tumors. Study summary: For malignant and benign thyroid patients, tumor or nodule tissue and blood were the sources whose repertoires were compared.

TCRdb re-processed the PCR reads through MiXCR. The table includes 33,000 or so clones, approximately 20% detected once. On this clone: A junction boundary mismatches the germline segment, possibly from a read error.

Thyroid surgery was performed in patients who had received no treatment beforehand. CDR1 is SGHRS and CDR2 is YFSETQ in the germline V gene. This CDR3 comprises 16 residues. The source is a female donor with papillary thyroid cancer or a benign thyroid nodule (not recorded which). Some clones in this sample may be carry-over from other donors' samples. The gene calls are TRBV5-1 and TRBJ2-2; 8 nucleotides agree with TRBD2. The specimen was blood. The CDR3 loop is CASSPSVAGYTGELFF. The CDR3 nucleotides read TGTGCCAGCAGCCCCTCGGTAGCGGGGTACACCGGGGAGCTGTTTTTT.